The 28 T cell receptor beta chains below come from one sample, sequenced in a study of T cells after yellow fever vaccination. TCRdb analysed the 5' RACE reads with MiXCR anew, one entry per CDR3 protein. Altogether some 110,000 distinct CDR3 sequences are present, approximately 8.4% being singletons, with the ten largest covering around 25%. The sample in question was CD8+ T cells sorted from PBMCs, obtained 45 days after the yellow fever booster vaccination. The source of these receptors is a man aged 30-40 years who received the YFV17D yellow fever vaccine.

This CDR3 reads CASSIGLAGGINEQFF. In DNA, the CDR3 is TGTGCCAGTAGTATAGGGTTAGCGGGAGGGATAAATGAGCAGTTCTTC. This rearrangement joins TRBV19 to TRBJ2-1; the match to TRBD2 covers 11 bases. Germline V CDR1 and CDR2: LNHDA, SQIVND (reference sequence). V lost 1 base to trimming and J lost 7 bases; unmatched junction nucleotides: 6. This CDR3 region has 16 residues.

This clonotype was recorded at least ten times. V gene TRBV4-3 combines with J gene TRBJ1-3; D gene ambiguous. Germline V gene data show CDR1 as LGHNA and CDR2 as YSLEER. Trimming cost V 1 base and J 1 base, with 8 bases left between them. The CDR3 loop spans 15 amino acids. The CDR3 spells CASSQVVASGNTIYF. CDR3 bases: TGCGCCAGCAGCCAAGTCGTGGCATCTGGAAACACCATATATTTT.

This clonotype has ten or more counts. The chain joins TRBV10-3 to TRBJ2-7; the D gene is possibly TRBD1 (5 bases). The CDR3 runs 14 residues. Trimming took off 3 bases at V and 3 bases at J, with 12 bases between the two ends. Germline V CDR1 and CDR2: ENHRY, SYGVKD. The CDR3 DNA reads TGTGCCATCAGTGAAGGTACAGGCCGCTACGAGCAGTACTTC. Amino acid sequence: CAISEGTGRYEQYF.

This clonotype was found a few times. This chain connects TRBV27 to TRBJ2-7; 10 bases are shared with TRBD2. Trimming removed 9 bases from V and 6 bases from J; junction bases left unmatched: 8. Germline V gives CDR1 MNHEY, CDR2 SMNVEV (reference sequence). The CDR3 consists of 13 residues. Here the CDR3 DNA reads TGTGCCAGGCCCAGCGGGAGGGGGTGCGAGCAGTACTTC. It translates to CARPSGRGCEQYF.

Many counts were recorded for this clonotype. The chain joins TRBV20-1 to TRBJ2-5; D is possibly TRBD2 (6 bases). Germline CDR1 and CDR2: DFQATT and SNEGSKA (reference sequence). Trimming pared 2 bases from V and 2 bases from J, leaving 15 bases between. This CDR3 spans 15 amino acids. CDR3 protein: CSARPPSGDQETQYF. CDR3 coding DNA: TGCAGTGCTAGACCCCCGTCGGGGGATCAAGAGACCCAGTACTTC.

As for this clonotype: With a much larger clone just one base away, this may be a read error. The chain has TRBV6-2 or TRBV6-3 and TRBJ2-3; D might be TRBD2 (5 bases). The germline CDR1 and CDR2 sequences are MNHEY and SVGEGT. The CDR3 sequence is 16 residues long. CDR3 nucleotide sequence: TGTGCCATCAGTTGGACTCCGGACTCCTCGGCCGATACGCAGTATTTT. This codes for CAISWTPDSSADTQYF.

This clonotype came up many times. V usage is TRBV28 and J usage is TRBJ2-4; 8 nucleotides agree with TRBD1. Unmatched junction bases numbered 10, after V lost 6 bases and J lost 3 bases. Germline CDR1 and CDR2: MDHEN and SYDVKM. The CDR3 contains 16 residues. DNA of the CDR3: TGTGCCAGCAGATATGGGGCAGGGGGCTTCAAAAACATTCAGTACTTC. Translating gives CASRYGAGGFKNIQYF.

Worth noting for this clonotype: Since a much larger clone is just one base distant, this may be a read error. J is TRBJ2-7 and V is TRBV5-1; 8 bases match TRBD2. The germline V gene encodes CDR1 SGHRS and CDR2 YFSETQ. CDR3 length: 14 amino acids. J lost 2 bases, V lost 4 bases, and 5 bases had no gene match. The CDR3 sequence: CASSTTSGAYEQYF. CDR3 DNA: TGCGCCAGCAGCACTACTAGCGGTGCCTACGAGCAGTACTTC.

This clonotype was counted only a few times. This rearrangement joins TRBV7-2 to TRBJ1-5; D is unresolved. The CDR3 sequence is 13 residues long. From germline, CDR1 is SGHTA and CDR2 FQGNSA. V lost 3 bases to trimming and J lost 6 bases, with 9 bases between them. The CDR3 DNA sequence: TGTGCCAGCAGCTTTGATTCGGGTCAGCCCCAGCATTTT. Amino acids: CASSFDSGQPQHF.

This clonotype has at least ten counts. The V gene is TRBV6-1, the J gene TRBJ1-2, with no clear D. Trimming took 5 bases from V and 0 from J, leaving 13 bases between them. This CDR3 has 15 amino acids. Germline V CDR1 and CDR2: MNHNS, SASEGT. For the CDR3, the DNA is TGTGCCAGCAGTCTTACGCCGGTAGCTAACTATGGCTACACCTTC. It codes for CASSLTPVANYGYTF.

This clonotype was observed a few times. The chain has TRBV14 and TRBJ2-2, with D tentatively TRBD2 (6 bases). Trimming left V 1 base short and J 6 bases short, with 12 bases between. Germline assignment: CDR1 SGHDN and CDR2 FVKESK. The CDR3 totals 15 residues. The CDR3 loop reads CASSQGLGGSGELFF. The CDR3 region has the DNA TGTGCCAGCAGCCAAGGACTTGGGGGGTCCGGGGAGCTGTTTTTT.

This clonotype was detected ten times or more. The gene calls are TRBV6-6 and TRBJ2-7; the D is unclear. Looked up from germline, CDR1 is MNHNY and CDR2 is SVGAGI (reference sequence). Trimming shortened V by 2 bases and J by 5 bases, and 7 bases separated the two germline ends. The CDR3 consists of 12 residues. This chain's CDR3 is CASSYDPNEQYF. CDR3 sequence (DNA): TGTGCCAGCAGTTACGACCCCAACGAGCAGTACTTC.

Many counts were recorded for this clonotype. The chain couples TRBV4-1 to TRBJ2-7; weak D call: TRBD2 (6 bases). Trimming removed 2 bases from V and 4 bases from J, with 12 bases in between. Germline V gene data show CDR1 as MGHRA and CDR2 as YSYEKL. The CDR3 is made up of 14 amino acids. The CDR3 bases are TGCGCCAGCAGCCAAAGGGACTCGGGGTACGAGCAGTACTTC. Translation: CASSQRDSGYEQYF.

A note on this clonotype: A much larger clonotype is one base distant, so this may be a read error. The genes are TRBV7-9 and TRBJ2-3, with no clear D. Per the germline V gene, CDR1 is SEHNR and CDR2 is FQNEAQ (reference sequence). Trimming took off 8 bases at V and 2 bases at J, with 11 bases between the two ends. The CDR3 extends over 13 amino acids. CDR3 sequence: CASRRGYTDTQYF. The CDR3 DNA sequence: TGTGCCAGCCGCCGAGGTTACACAGATACGCAGTATTTT.

This clonotype was picked up many times. The chain links TRBV7-9 to TRBJ2-1; no firm D call. This CDR3 is built from 12 residues. Germline V gene sequence: CDR1 SEHNR, CDR2 FQNEAQ (reference sequence). The V and J ends lost 4 bases and 5 bases respectively, with 6 bases between them. CDR3 coding DNA: TGTGCCAGCAGCTCACTCCACAATGAGCAGTTCTTC. Protein sequence: CASSSLHNEQFF.

There are many counts of this clonotype. This sequence joins TRBV11-2 and TRBJ1-2; 7 bases line up with TRBD1. Germline V lookup: CDR1 SGHAT, CDR2 FQNNGV. V was clipped by 5 bases and J by 7 bases; unmatched bases: 10. The CDR3 runs 14 residues. This CDR3 is CASSLRQGGGGYTF. The CDR3 DNA is TGTGCCAGCAGCCTTCGACAGGGCGGAGGTGGCTACACCTTC.

This clonotype appeared a few times. V usage is TRBV4-3 and J usage is TRBJ2-7, with TRBD1 identical over 10 bases. With 1 base clipped from V and 4 bases from J, the junction kept 4 bases outside the gene matches. Looked up from germline, CDR1 is LGHNA and CDR2 is YSLEER. This CDR3 comprises 15 residues. In DNA form, the CDR3 reads TGCGCCAGCAGCCAAGGACAGGGGGCGGTGTACGAGCAGTACTTC. Amino acids: CASSQGQGAVYEQYF.

The rearrangement joins TRBV28 to TRBJ2-7, with 7 bases aligning to TRBD1. The CDR3 is 13 amino acids. With 6 bases clipped from V and 6 bases from J, the junction kept 8 bases outside the gene matches. Germline V gene sequence: CDR1 MDHEN, CDR2 SYDVKM. Written as DNA, the CDR3 is TGTGCCAGCAGGCCTACAGGGGTTCGCGAGCAGTACTTC. Translating gives CASRPTGVREQYF.

In its sample, this clonotype was seen many times. One end of the junction varies from germline; a read error may be responsible. The rearrangement joins TRBV9 to TRBJ2-7; D may be TRBD1 or TRBD2 (5 bases each). Germline V lookup: CDR1 SGDLS, CDR2 YYNGEE. The CDR3 loop spans 14 amino acids. Here the CDR3 DNA reads TGTGCCAGCAGCCCAGCCGGGGACGCGGCCCACACCCTGTTC. It specifies CASSPAGDAAHTLF.

This clonotype was seen at least ten times. The chain combines TRBV12-5 with TRBJ2-1, with 10 nucleotides matching TRBD2. Germline V lookup: CDR1 LGHNT, CDR2 FRNRAP. The V and J ends lost 5 bases and 9 bases, in that order; junction bases with no gene match: 13. The CDR3 contains 16 residues. The chain's CDR3 is CASGAGLAETQGEQFF. The CDR3 nucleotides are TGTGCTAGTGGTGCTGGACTAGCGGAAACTCAGGGTGAGCAGTTCTTC.

This clonotype was picked up a small number of times. The CDR3 here is CASSQDGGQGYVLGSPLHF. As DNA, the CDR3 is TGCGCCAGCAGCCAAGATGGTGGACAGGGATACGTTTTGGGTTCACCCCTCCACTTT. This sequence joins TRBV4-3 and TRBJ1-6; 8 nucleotides align to TRBD1. CDR3 length equals 19 residues. Per germline, CDR1 LGHNA and CDR2 YSLEER. The J segment lost 9 bases and the V segment lost 0 bases, leaving 16 bases of the junction unmatched.

Ten or more counts support this clonotype. This chain links TRBV7-2 with TRBJ2-7; D may be TRBD2 (5 bases). Trimming left V 5 bases short and J 0 bases short, with 11 bases between. In germline, CDR1 is SGHTA, CDR2 FQGNSA. The CDR3 is 14 residues long. CDR3 region: CASSPSGSSYEQYF. For the CDR3, the DNA is TGTGCCAGCAGCCCCAGCGGAAGCTCCTACGAGCAGTACTTC.

This clonotype appeared many times. V is TRBV5-1 and J is TRBJ2-5; D unclear. Trimming shortened V by 0 bases and J by 2 bases, and 11 bases separated the two germline ends. CDR3 size: 15 residues. CDR1 is SGHRS, CDR2 YFSETQ, per germline. The CDR3 nucleotides are TGCGCCAGCAGCTTGGGGCTCCGGCAGCAAGAGACCCAGTACTTC. Its protein product is CASSLGLRQQETQYF.

This clonotype turned up a few times. The rearrangement links TRBV20-1 to TRBJ2-5; possibly TRBD2 for D (5 bases). The V gene lost 0 bases and the J gene lost 7 bases, with 21 bases spanning the gap. Germline assignment: CDR1 DFQATT and CDR2 SNEGSKA (reference sequence). CDR3 length: 16 amino acids. CDR3 in amino acids: CSARDLTDYRRGTQYF. In DNA, the CDR3 is TGCAGTGCTAGAGATCTCACCGACTATCGGAGAGGGACCCAGTACTTC.

This clonotype was detected many times. The J gene is TRBJ2-1, the V gene TRBV25-1, with TRBD1 as a possible D gene (6 bases). The V end was cut by 4 bases, the J end by 5 bases, with 15 bases between. This CDR3 has 15 residues. Germline V lookup: CDR1 MGHDK, CDR2 SYGVNS. The CDR3 loop reads CASSVSRGNHNEQFF. The CDR3 DNA reads TGTGCCAGCAGTGTGAGCAGGGGCAATCACAATGAGCAGTTCTTC.

At least ten counts were recorded for this clonotype. The chain joins TRBV7-8 to TRBJ1-1, with D perhaps matching TRBD1 (5 bases). V lost 5 bases and J lost 4, with 17 bases in between. CDR1 is SGHVS and CDR2 is FQNEAQ in the germline V gene. The CDR3 loop spans 15 amino acids. In DNA, the CDR3 is TGTGCCAGCAGCGCTAGGGGCATAGGAGCCACTGAAGCTTTCTTT. Amino acid sequence: CASSARGIGATEAFF.

This clonotype has ten or more counts. The chain joins TRBV4-3 to TRBJ2-5; D is unresolved. CDR1 is LGHNA and CDR2 is YSLEER in the germline V gene. The ends were cut back, 4 bases at V and 8 bases at J, with 20 bases in the middle. The CDR3 is 15 amino acids. DNA for the CDR3: TGCGCCAGCAGCCGAGACCCAGGTGAAAGAGACACCCAGTACTTC. It encodes CASSRDPGERDTQYF.

This chain joins TRBV12-3 or TRBV12-4 and TRBJ2-1, with 10 bases lining up with TRBD1. The CDR3 is 15 amino acids. V lost 6 bases to trimming and J lost 8 bases; unmatched junction nucleotides: 10. The CDR3 DNA reads TGTGCCAGCAGCCCGGAGGGACAGGGGAGACATGAGCAGTTCTTC. Translated: CASSPEGQGRHEQFF.